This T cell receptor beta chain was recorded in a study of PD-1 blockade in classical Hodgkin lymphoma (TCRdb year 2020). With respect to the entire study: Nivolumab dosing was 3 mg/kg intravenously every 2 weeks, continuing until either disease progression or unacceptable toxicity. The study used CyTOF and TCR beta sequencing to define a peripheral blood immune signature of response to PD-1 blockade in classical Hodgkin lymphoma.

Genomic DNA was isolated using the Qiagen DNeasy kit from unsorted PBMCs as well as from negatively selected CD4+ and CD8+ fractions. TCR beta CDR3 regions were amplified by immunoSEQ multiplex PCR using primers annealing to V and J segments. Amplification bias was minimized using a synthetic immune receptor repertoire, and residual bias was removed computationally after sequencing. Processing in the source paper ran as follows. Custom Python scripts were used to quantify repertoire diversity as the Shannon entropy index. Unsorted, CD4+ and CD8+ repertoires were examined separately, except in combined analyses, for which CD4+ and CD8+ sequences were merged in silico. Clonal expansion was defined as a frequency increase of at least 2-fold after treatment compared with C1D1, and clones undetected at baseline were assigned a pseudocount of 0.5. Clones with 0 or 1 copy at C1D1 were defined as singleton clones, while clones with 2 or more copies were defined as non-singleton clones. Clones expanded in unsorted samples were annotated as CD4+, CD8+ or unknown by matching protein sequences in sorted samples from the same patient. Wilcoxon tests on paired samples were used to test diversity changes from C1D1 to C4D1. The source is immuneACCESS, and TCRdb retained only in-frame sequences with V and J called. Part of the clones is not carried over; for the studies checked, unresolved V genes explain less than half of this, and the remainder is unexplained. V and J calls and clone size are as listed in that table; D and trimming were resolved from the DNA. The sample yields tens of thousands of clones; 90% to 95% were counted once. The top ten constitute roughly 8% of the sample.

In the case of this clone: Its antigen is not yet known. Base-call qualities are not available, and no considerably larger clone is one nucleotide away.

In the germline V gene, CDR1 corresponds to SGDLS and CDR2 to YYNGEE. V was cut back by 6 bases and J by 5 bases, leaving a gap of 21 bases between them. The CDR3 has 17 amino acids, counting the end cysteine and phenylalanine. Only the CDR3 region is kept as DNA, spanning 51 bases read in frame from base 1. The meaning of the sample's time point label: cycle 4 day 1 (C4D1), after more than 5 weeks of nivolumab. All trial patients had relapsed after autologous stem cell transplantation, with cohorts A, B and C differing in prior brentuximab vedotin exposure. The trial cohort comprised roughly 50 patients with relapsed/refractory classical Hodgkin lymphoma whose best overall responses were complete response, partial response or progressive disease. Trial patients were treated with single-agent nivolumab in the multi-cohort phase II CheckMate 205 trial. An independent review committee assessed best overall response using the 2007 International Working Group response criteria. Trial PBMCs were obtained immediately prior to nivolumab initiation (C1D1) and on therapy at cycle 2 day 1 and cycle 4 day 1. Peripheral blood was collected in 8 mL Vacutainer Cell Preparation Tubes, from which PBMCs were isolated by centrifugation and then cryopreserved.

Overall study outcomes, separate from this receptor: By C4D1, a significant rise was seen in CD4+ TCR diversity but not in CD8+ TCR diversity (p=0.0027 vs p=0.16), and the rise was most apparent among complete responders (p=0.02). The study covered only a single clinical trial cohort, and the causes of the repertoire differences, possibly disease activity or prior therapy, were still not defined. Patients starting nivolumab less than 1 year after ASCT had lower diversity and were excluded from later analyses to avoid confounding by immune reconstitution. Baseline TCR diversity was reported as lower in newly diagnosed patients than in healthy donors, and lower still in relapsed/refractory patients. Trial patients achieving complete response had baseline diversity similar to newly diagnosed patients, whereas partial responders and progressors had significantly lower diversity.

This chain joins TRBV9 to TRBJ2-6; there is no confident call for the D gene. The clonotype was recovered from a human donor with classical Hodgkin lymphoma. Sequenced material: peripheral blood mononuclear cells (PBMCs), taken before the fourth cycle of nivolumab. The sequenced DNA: TGTGCCAGCAAGCGCAAGTTCAAACAAAGTCGGGCCAACGTCCTGACTTTC. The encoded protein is CASKRKFKQSRANVLTF.